Below, 5 T cell receptor beta chains from the same sample are listed, as sequenced in a study of blood T cell repertoires in COVID-19. Using immunoSEQ multiplex PCR, the repertoire was profiled, and TCRdb retains in-frame clones only, with some absent. This table holds about 59,000 clones, around nine tenths found once. Sequenced input: peripheral blood. The source of these receptors is a man aged 80 or over with acute or convalescent COVID-19.

The chain carries TRBV4-1 and TRBJ1-4; 8 positions match TRBD1. Germline trimming cut 6 bases from V and 3 bases from J; bases unmatched to any gene: 6. In germline, CDR1 is MGHRA, CDR2 YSYEKL. The CDR3 consists of 15 residues. In nucleotides, the CDR3 is TGCGCCAGCAGATTTACAGGGGGATCTAATGAAAAACTGTTTTTT. Translated: CASRFTGGSNEKLFF.

This chain links TRBV2 with TRBJ2-7; D might be TRBD1 (6 bases). CDR1 and CDR2 from the germline V gene are SNHLY and FYNNEI. V was clipped by 11 bases and J by 0 bases, with 20 bases between them. The CDR3 runs 15 residues. CDR3 sequence: CALVSGQRASYEQYF. CDR3 coding DNA: TGTGCCCTAGTAAGCGGACAGCGAGCCTCCTACGAGCAGTACTTC.

The CDR3 spells CASSNIPGQRRETQYF. CDR3 sequence (DNA): TGTGCCAGCAGTAACATCCCGGGACAAAGAAGAGAGACCCAGTACTTC. The V call is TRBV27, the J call TRBJ2-5; D is possibly TRBD1 (6 bases). Germline CDR1 is MNHEY and CDR2 is SMNVEV (reference sequence). The CDR3 loop spans 16 amino acids. Trimming pared 5 bases from V and 4 bases from J, leaving 20 bases between.

The chain couples TRBV5-4 to TRBJ1-6; the D gene is possibly TRBD1 (5 bases). Trimming removed 3 bases at V and 4 bases at J, with 11 bases between. Germline loops: CDR1 SGHNT, CDR2 YYREEE (reference sequence). The CDR3 loop spans 15 amino acids. In DNA, the CDR3 is TGTGCCAGCAGCTCGGAAACAGGTTATAATTCACCCCTCCACTTT. Translation: CASSSETGYNSPLHF.

The chain links TRBV25-1 to TRBJ1-1, with D unclear. CDR1 and CDR2 (germline): MGHDK, SYGVNS. V lost 1 base, J lost 10 bases, and 16 bases lay in between. The length of the CDR3 is 14 residues. The CDR3 DNA sequence: TGTGCCAGCAGTGAATTTATTAGCGGACTGGGAGCTTTCTTT. Translated: CASSEFISGLGAFF.